Detailed here is one TCR delta chain. This may come from a read error, since a much larger clone is one base off. At the DNA level, this CDR3 is encoded by other sequences in the same sample as well. Per the germline V gene, CDR1 is TSWWSYY and CDR2 is QGS. With 3 bases clipped from V and 0 bases from J, the junction kept 24 bases outside the gene matches. The CDR3 is made up of 23 amino acids. This sample stems from a study of gamma-delta T cells after stem cell transplantation. TCRdb re-called clones from the RT-PCR reads via CATT. The sample yields about 1,600 delta-chain clones, around 6.1% seen once.

Sequencing was done on a sample of gamma-delta T cells. The sequence was collected from a human donor. It is not recorded whose cells these are; they may come from a transplant donor. The rearrangement joins TRDV1 to TRDJ1; TRDD3 agrees at 11 bases. CDR3 sequence: CALGEPQGSYSWGIHGYTDKLIF. The CDR3 nucleotides read TGTGCTCTTGGGGAGCCACAGGGTTCCTACAGCTGGGGGATACATGGGTACACCGATAAACTCATCTTT.